Following are 15 T cell receptor beta chains from one sample sequenced in a study of blood T cell repertoires in COVID-19. The protocol was immunoSEQ multiplex PCR, while the TCRdb copy is restricted to in-frame clones and leaves out a portion. The sample records 170,000 or so clones, approximately 86% being singletons. The sample consisted of peripheral blood. All receptors come from a man in his fifties or sixties with active or convalescent COVID-19.

Written as DNA, the CDR3 is TGCGCCAGCAGCCAAGACAGAATCACAGATACGCAGTATTTT. It yields the protein CASSQDRITDTQYF. The rearrangement links TRBV4-3 to TRBJ2-3; D not certain. Germline V gene lookup returns CDR1 LGHNA and CDR2 YSLEER. V was pared by 0 bases and J by 2 bases, with 6 bases between. The CDR3 loop spans 14 amino acids.

The genes are TRBV4-3 and TRBJ2-7; TRBD1 aligns across 11 bases. The length of the CDR3 is 15 residues. CDR1 and CDR2 from the germline V gene are LGHNA and YSLEER. J gave up 3 bases and V 6 bases, and 7 bases lay outside the gene matches. CDR3 loop: CASSLYGTGGYEQYF. CDR3 in DNA: TGCGCCAGCAGTCTCTACGGGACAGGGGGCTACGAGCAGTACTTC.

V and J are TRBV15 and TRBJ2-7, with D tentatively TRBD2 (6 bases). Germline CDR1 and CDR2: LNHNV and YYDKDF (reference sequence). V was trimmed by 5 bases and J by 4 bases, leaving 18 bases between them. This CDR3 is built from 15 residues. The CDR3 DNA reads as TGTGCCACCAGCGCCTCCCGGGGGATCCAATACGAGCAGTACTTC. Translated: CATSASRGIQYEQYF.

The gene calls are TRBV4-2 and TRBJ1-2; TRBD1 matches 8 bases. This CDR3 has 14 residues. With V trimmed by 3 bases and J by 3 bases, 3 bases remained unmatched. Germline CDR1 is LGHNA and CDR2 is YNFKEQ. CDR3 DNA: TGTGCCAGCAGCCACCCAGGGGGCGACTATGGCTACACCTTC. Translated: CASSHPGGDYGYTF.

This clone occurred a few times. The chain employs TRBV11-2 and TRBJ2-2; no definite D call. CDR3 length: 16 residues. CDR1 and CDR2 (germline): SGHAT, FQNNGV. V lost 0 bases and J lost 1, with 9 bases in between. This CDR3 reads CASSLDAARNTGELFF. In nucleotides, the CDR3 is TGTGCCAGCAGCTTAGATGCAGCGAGGAACACCGGGGAGCTGTTTTTT.

The V call is TRBV18, the J call TRBJ1-2; weak D call: TRBD1 (5 bases). Germline V lookup: CDR1 KGHSH, CDR2 LQKENI. The germline V and J ends were trimmed by 1 base and 3 bases, with 15 bases remaining between them. The CDR3 covers 16 residues. In nucleotides, the CDR3 is TGTGCCAGCTCACCACGGGGGGACGGAGCACACTATGGCTACACCTTC. Translation: CASSPRGDGAHYGYTF.

The J gene is TRBJ2-3, the V gene TRBV6-4; TRBD2 aligns across 7 bases. V lost 4 bases and J lost 2; bases outside the gene matches: 6. Germline assignment: CDR1 MRHNA and CDR2 SNTAGT. The CDR3 runs 15 residues. CDR3 in amino acids: CASSVQGGDTDTQYF. CDR3 in DNA: TGTGCCAGCAGTGTTCAGGGAGGGGACACAGATACGCAGTATTTT.

The chain has TRBV5-1 and TRBJ2-1; 10 bases are a match to TRBD2. The length of the CDR3 is 15 residues. Germline assignment: CDR1 SGHRS and CDR2 YFSETQ. Trimming at V came to 4 bases and at J to 0 bases, leaving 1 base not matched to a gene. In nucleotides, the CDR3 is TGCGCCAGCAGCCCTAGCGGGAGCTCCTACAATGAGCAGTTCTTC. It codes for CASSPSGSSYNEQFF.

The V gene is TRBV4-2, the J gene TRBJ1-6; maybe TRBD1 (6 bases). Germline assignment: CDR1 LGHNA and CDR2 YNFKEQ. V lost 0 bases and J 7 bases, leaving 13 bases between the germline ends. This CDR3 region has 16 residues. The CDR3 reads CASSQETGFQNSPLHF. CDR3 bases: TGTGCCAGCAGCCAAGAAACAGGGTTTCAGAATTCACCCCTCCACTTT.

This clone was observed once. The chain couples TRBV27 to TRBJ2-2; maybe TRBD1 (6 bases). From germline, CDR1 is MNHEY and CDR2 SMNVEV (reference sequence). Trimming took 4 bases from V and 4 from J, leaving 22 bases between them. This CDR3 is 18 amino acids long. The CDR3 loop is CASSSLSRGRSGTGELFF. The CDR3 nucleotides read TGTGCCAGCAGTTCGTTGTCCAGGGGTCGTTCCGGCACCGGGGAGCTGTTTTTT.

CDR3 region: CASSPGQSSGNTIYF. The CDR3 region has the DNA TGTGCCAGCTCACCGGGACAGAGCTCTGGAAACACCATATATTTT. The chain employs TRBV18 and TRBJ1-3; 7 bases match TRBD1. Germline CDR1 is KGHSH and CDR2 is LQKENI. The V gene end was trimmed by 3 bases and the J gene end by 0 bases; junction bases not matched to a gene: 2. The CDR3 length is 15 residues.

The genes are TRBV6-5 and TRBJ2-7, with D perhaps matching TRBD1 (6 bases). CDR1 and CDR2 (germline): MNHEY, SVGAGI. V lost 6 bases to trimming and J lost 0 bases, with 9 bases between them. This CDR3 has 13 amino acids. CDR3 bases: TGTGCCAGCAGCCGGACAGCCTCCTACGAGCAGTACTTC. Encoded protein: CASSRTASYEQYF.

The rearrangement joins TRBV4-1 to TRBJ2-6; TRBD1 matches 10 bases. CDR1 is MGHRA, CDR2 YSYEKL, per germline. The CDR3 contains 19 residues. Losses at the gene ends were 4 bases for V and 3 bases for J; bases not matched to a gene: 12. CDR3 amino acids: CASSRQTGTGEGGANVLTF. DNA of the CDR3: TGCGCCAGCAGCCGCCAGACCGGGACAGGGGAAGGTGGGGCCAACGTCCTGACTTTC.

This chain links TRBV18 with TRBJ2-7, with TRBD1 matching 9 bases. This CDR3 is built from 15 residues. V dropped 3 bases and J dropped 5; count of bases not matched to a gene: 8. CDR1 and CDR2 (germline): KGHSH, LQKENI. DNA of the CDR3: TGTGCCAGCTCACCTGCGGACAGGGGTTCCCACGAGCAGTACTTC. As protein: CASSPADRGSHEQYF.

The V and J genes are TRBV28 and TRBJ1-2; D not certain. Germline V gives CDR1 MDHEN, CDR2 SYDVKM. The CDR3 contains 14 residues. V was pared by 7 bases and J by 2 bases, with 14 bases between. CDR3 amino acids: CASNTGTGNYGYTF. CDR3 nucleotide sequence: TGTGCCAGCAATACTGGAACCGGGAACTATGGCTACACCTTC.